The source of this T cell receptor (beta chain) is a study of graft-versus-host responses after intestinal transplantation. Study-level background: Once they had received anti-thymocyte globulin induction, all recipients took tacrolimus and steroids for around 3 years.

The repertoire was sequenced with immunoSEQ multiplex PCR; TCRdb's copy has only in-frame clones and lacks some. The data contain about 20,000 clones, over 35% of them singletons. In its sample, this clone was seen a few times. Study-wide findings and caveats: Patients who carried graft-donor T cell macrochimerism also had high graft-versus-host to host-versus-graft clonal ratios in their allografts.

Trimming took 5 bases from V and 2 from J, leaving 14 bases between them. The CDR3 is 15 amino acids. The germline V gene encodes CDR1 MNHEY and CDR2 SVGAGI. The authors plated 200,000 CFSE-labeled responder cells with 200,000 irradiated, violet-dye-labeled stimulator cells. This TCR was sampled from a human patient who received an intestinal transplant. The sample was alloreactive CD4+ T cells from a mixed lymphocyte reaction culture, taken before intestinal transplant. Subset of the sample: CFSE-low proliferating T cells sorted from roughly 6-day pre-transplant mixed lymphocyte reaction (GvH or HvG direction). V is TRBV6-5 and J is TRBJ2-3, with D tentatively TRBD1 (5 bases). The chain's CDR3 is CASSIQASNTDTQYF. CDR3 coding DNA: TGTGCCAGCAGTATACAGGCCTCCAACACAGATACGCAGTATTTT.